The 19 T cell receptor beta chains presented below share a single source sample, sequenced in a study of CD8+CD57+ T cells in acquired aplastic anemia. The use of genomic DNA as template underpinned the TCR beta VDJ and CDR3 profiling. TCRdb analysed the reads with MiXCR anew, one entry per CDR3 protein. Of more than 150,000 distinct CDR3 sequences listed, under 55% are singletons. The sample taken for sequencing was sorted CD4+, CD8+, or CD8+CD57+ T cells (not recorded which) from PBMCs. All receptors derive from a human donor in good health.

This chain joins TRBV19 and TRBJ1-5; a possible D gene is TRBD1 (6 bases). CDR3 length: 13 residues. CDR1 and CDR2 (germline): LNHDA, SQIVND (reference sequence). V was shortened by 6 bases and J by 7 bases, with 13 bases between the two germline ends. Here the CDR3 DNA reads TGTGCCAGTAGACAGGGATCCGGCCAGCCCCAGCATTTT. It translates to CASRQGSGQPQHF.

In this sample, this clonotype turned up many times. The V call is TRBV5-1, the J call TRBJ2-1, with TRBD2 identical over 9 bases. J gave up 8 bases and V 0 bases, and 6 bases lay outside the gene matches. This CDR3 is built from 15 residues. Germline V CDR1 and CDR2: SGHRS, YFSETQ. CDR3 sequence (DNA): TGCGCCAGCAGCTTGGCCGAACTAGCGGGCGATGAGCAGTTCTTC. This translates into CASSLAELAGDEQFF.

Many counts were recorded for this clonotype. The chain has TRBV7-2 and TRBJ2-7; TRBD1 matches 7 bases. Trimming at V came to 3 bases and at J to 3 bases, leaving 5 bases not matched to a gene. Germline V gene sequence: CDR1 SGHTA, CDR2 FQGNSA. The CDR3 covers 14 residues. CDR3 DNA: TGTGCCAGCAGCTTGTCGGGACAGAACTACGAGCAGTACTTC. It specifies CASSLSGQNYEQYF. Supplemented by reference TRBV7-2 and TRBJ2-7, the full variable domain reads GAGVSQSPSNKVTEKGKDVELRCDPISGHTALYWYRQSLGQGLEFLIYFQGNSAPDKSGLPSDRFSAERTGGSVSTLTIQRTQQEDSAVYLCASSLSGQNYEQYFGPGTRLTVT.

This sequence joins TRBV10-1 and TRBJ1-1; D ambiguous. The CDR3 spans 13 residues. Germline V lookup: CDR1 WNHNN, CDR2 SYGVQD (reference sequence). V lost 3 bases, J lost 6 bases, and 11 bases lay in between. CDR3 in amino acids: CASSDPPSAEAFF. DNA of the CDR3: TGCGCCAGCAGTGACCCTCCGAGTGCTGAAGCTTTCTTT.

V usage is TRBV24-1 and J usage is TRBJ1-1, with D possibly matching TRBD1 (5 bases). This CDR3 contains 12 residues. From germline, CDR1 is KGHDR and CDR2 SFDVKD. Between the trimmed V and J ends, which lost 3 bases and 5 bases, there was a span of 6 bases. The CDR3 bases are TGTGCCACCAGTGATAAGGGGACTGAAGCTTTCTTT. Its protein is CATSDKGTEAFF.

This clonotype showed up many times. The chain's CDR3 is CASSLRLAANTGELFF. The CDR3, as DNA: TGCGCCAGCAGCTTGAGATTAGCAGCGAACACCGGGGAGCTGTTTTTT. The chain carries TRBV5-1 and TRBJ2-2; no clear D. Trimming removed 1 base from V and 0 bases from J, with 10 bases in between. The CDR3 loop spans 16 amino acids. Germline values: CDR1 SGHRS, CDR2 YFSETQ.

This clonotype was seen only once. J is TRBJ2-5 and V is TRBV5-1; either TRBD1 or TRBD2 may fit D (6 bases each). This CDR3 has 15 amino acids. The V and J ends lost 2 bases and 4 bases respectively, with 15 bases between them. Germline loops: CDR1 SGHRS, CDR2 YFSETQ. CDR3 loop: CASSLSGGLIETQYF. CDR3 DNA: TGCGCCAGCAGCTTATCCGGGGGCTTGATAGAGACCCAGTACTTC.

At least ten counts were recorded for this clonotype. V is TRBV7-8 and J is TRBJ2-2, with unresolved D. Trimming pared 5 bases from V and 9 bases from J, leaving 10 bases between. In germline, CDR1 is SGHVS, CDR2 FQNEAQ. The CDR3 loop spans 12 amino acids. CDR3 DNA: TGTGCCAGCAGCCTGTGGGATAGGGAGCTGTTTTTT. Its protein is CASSLWDRELFF.

This clonotype was detected ten times or more. This chain connects TRBV20-1 to TRBJ2-7, with D perhaps being TRBD1 or TRBD2 (5 bases each). The CDR3 runs to 15 residues. V lost 0 bases to trimming and J lost 0 bases, with 12 bases between them. Per germline, CDR1 DFQATT and CDR2 SNEGSKA (reference sequence). The CDR3: CSARDSLRGSYEQYF. The DNA of the CDR3 is TGCAGTGCTAGAGATAGCCTGAGGGGCTCCTACGAGCAGTACTTC.

V is TRBV6-1 and J is TRBJ1-5, with TRBD1 as a possible D gene (6 bases). Germline CDR1 MNHNS, CDR2 SASEGT. The CDR3 is made up of 16 amino acids. V was clipped by 3 bases and J by 5 bases, with 17 bases between them. This CDR3 reads CASSDGQGPVHQPQHF. The CDR3 DNA is TGTGCCAGCAGTGACGGGCAGGGGCCGGTTCATCAGCCCCAGCATTTT.

V is TRBV15 and J is TRBJ2-3; 13 bases align to TRBD2. This CDR3 region has 20 residues. V was clipped by 0 bases and J by 0 bases; unmatched bases: 9. CDR1 is LNHNV and CDR2 is YYDKDF in the germline V gene (reference sequence). Written as DNA, the CDR3 is TGTGCCACCAGCAGAGATTGGAGTACTAGCGGGAGGGCTAGCACAGATACGCAGTATTTT. This translates into CATSRDWSTSGRASTDTQYF.

This clonotype has a handful of counts. The rearrangement joins TRBV14 to TRBJ2-1; the match to TRBD1 covers 7 bases. The CDR3 consists of 19 residues. The germline CDR1 and CDR2 sequences are SGHDN and FVKESK. The V and J ends lost 1 base and 3 bases, in that order; junction bases with no gene match: 15. CDR3 in DNA: TGTGCCAGCAGCCAAGGTGCCAGGGGGTACTCTAAGGTCTACAATGAGCAGTTCTTC. Translation: CASSQGARGYSKVYNEQFF.

This clonotype was counted ten times or more. The V call is TRBV5-5, the J call TRBJ2-5; 11 positions agree with TRBD2. J was trimmed by 4 bases and V by 4 bases; bases with no gene match: 3. The CDR3 is made up of 14 amino acids. Germline CDR1 reads SGHKS; CDR2 reads YYEKEE (reference sequence). CDR3 in amino acids: CASSPGLAGETQYF. The CDR3, as DNA: TGTGCCAGCAGCCCCGGACTAGCGGGAGAGACCCAGTACTTC.

This clonotype was observed at least ten times. This chain links TRBV7-9 with TRBJ2-3; 7 positions match TRBD2. J lost 1 base, V lost 9 bases, and 7 bases had no gene match. There are 14 residues in the CDR3. The V gene's germline CDR1 is SEHNR and CDR2 FQNEAQ (reference sequence). This CDR3 reads CASTSGGGTDTQYF. The CDR3 region has the DNA TGTGCCAGTACCTCTGGGGGGGGCACAGATACGCAGTATTTT.

This clonotype was seen a few times. The V and J genes are TRBV19 and TRBJ2-7, with TRBD2 as a possible D gene (7 bases). Trimming left V 3 bases short and J 2 bases short, with 11 bases between. The CDR3 is 14 residues long. Germline CDR1 is LNHDA and CDR2 is SQIVND (reference sequence). The CDR3 loop is CASSIAGATYEQYF. The CDR3 nucleotides are TGTGCCAGTAGTATTGCGGGGGCCACCTACGAGCAGTACTTC.

This clonotype was counted at least ten times. This chain connects TRBV20-1 to TRBJ2-1; 9 positions match TRBD2. Germline trimming cut 5 bases from V and 1 base from J; bases unmatched to any gene: 3. Per germline, CDR1 DFQATT and CDR2 SNEGSKA (reference sequence). The CDR3 sequence is 14 residues long. The DNA of the CDR3 is TGCAGTGCTGTTAGCGGGAGATCCTACAATGAGCAGTTCTTC. It yields the protein CSAVSGRSYNEQFF.

This clonotype was seen many times. The CDR3 DNA reads TGCAGTGCTCTTGCCCGGACAGGAGGCCAAAGTAACTCCTACAATGAGCAGTTCTTC. The encoded protein is CSALARTGGQSNSYNEQFF. The V call is TRBV20-1, the J call TRBJ2-1; 7 nucleotides line up with TRBD1. The CDR3 is 19 residues long. V lost 5 bases to trimming and J lost 0 bases; unmatched junction nucleotides: 19. Germline CDR1 DFQATT, CDR2 SNEGSKA (reference sequence).

The chain couples TRBV24-1 to TRBJ2-2; 8 bases map to TRBD2. Germline V gives CDR1 KGHDR, CDR2 SFDVKD. CDR3 length: 22 residues. The junction had 22 bases not matched to a gene; V was cut back by 2 bases and J by 3 bases. The CDR3 loop is CATSDWGGELAANRSDTGELFF. The DNA of the CDR3 is TGTGCCACCAGTGATTGGGGCGGGGAACTAGCGGCGAATCGGAGTGACACCGGGGAGCTGTTTTTT.

This clonotype has only a few counts. The chain couples TRBV18 to TRBJ1-1, with D uncertain. CDR1 KGHSH and CDR2 LQKENI come from the germline V gene. This CDR3 comprises 13 residues. V was shortened by 3 bases and J by 2 bases, with 7 bases between the two germline ends. CDR3 residues: CASSPSENTEAFF. In nucleotides, the CDR3 is TGTGCCAGCTCACCCTCAGAAAACACTGAAGCTTTCTTT.